A single sample is the source of the 11 T cell receptor beta chains below, sequenced in a study of shared clonotypes between healthy human individuals. Selected positively for CCR7 and CD45RO-negative, naive CD8 cells excluded terminally differentiated effector memory CD45RA+ cells. Generated by immunoSEQ multiplex PCR, the TCRdb table keeps only in-frame clones and is missing some. The sample includes roughly 810,000 clones, around 96% seen only once; the top ten take less than 0.25%. Sequenced: naive CD8+ T cells sorted from blood. These receptors were obtained from a man aged 30 to 39 in good health.

This clone was counted once. The V call is TRBV6-5, the J call TRBJ2-1; TRBD2 matches at 9 bases. CDR1 and CDR2 from the germline V gene are MNHEY and SVGAGI. With 0 bases clipped from V and 4 bases from J, the junction kept 4 bases outside the gene matches. CDR3 length: 16 residues. CDR3 DNA sequence: TGTGCCAGCAGTTACTCGGCGGGAGGGCCTTACAATGAGCAGTTCTTC. It codes for CASSYSAGGPYNEQFF.

V is TRBV10-1 and J is TRBJ2-7; D is uncertain. The V and J ends lost 6 bases and 0 bases respectively, with 6 bases between them. The CDR3 is 12 amino acids. The germline V gene encodes CDR1 WNHNN and CDR2 SYGVQD (reference sequence). CDR3 loop: CASSPGSYEQYF. The CDR3 nucleotides are TGCGCCAGCAGCCCGGGCTCCTACGAGCAGTACTTC.

CDR3: CASSLEGGASYEQYF. CDR3 nucleotides: TGTGCCAGCAGCTTAGAGGGAGGGGCCTCCTACGAGCAGTACTTC. This chain uses TRBV11-2 with TRBJ2-7; TRBD2 matches 7 bases. The CDR3 spans 15 residues. The V segment lost 0 bases and the J segment 0 bases; nucleotides outside the gene matches: 2. CDR1 is SGHAT and CDR2 is FQNNGV in the germline V gene.

The rearrangement uses TRBV29-1 and TRBJ1-2; 8 bases are a match to TRBD1. The CDR3 extends over 14 amino acids. With 3 bases clipped from V and 3 bases from J, the junction kept 6 bases outside the gene matches. Germline values: CDR1 SQVTM, CDR2 ANQGSEA. CDR3 residues: CSVDYPGGYYGYTF. The DNA of the CDR3 is TGCAGCGTTGATTATCCAGGGGGCTACTATGGCTACACCTTC. Full variable domain (outside the CDR3, taken from reference TRBV29-1 and TRBJ1-2): SAVISQKPSRDICQRGTSLTIQCQVDSQVTMMFWYRQQPGQSLTLIATANQGSEATYESGFVIDKFPISRPNLTFSTLTVSNMSPEDSSIYLCSVDYPGGYYGYTFGSGTRLTVV.

The rearrangement links TRBV29-1 to TRBJ2-7; D may be TRBD1 (6 bases). V was trimmed by 6 bases and J by 1 base, leaving 13 bases between them. CDR1 and CDR2 (germline): SQVTM, ANQGSEA. This CDR3 has 13 amino acids. CDR3 residues: CSVWGRPSYEQYF. CDR3 DNA sequence: TGCAGCGTATGGGGGCGGCCTTCCTACGAGCAGTACTTC.

This chain joins TRBV4-3 and TRBJ1-5; D may be TRBD1 (6 bases). The CDR3 is made up of 15 amino acids. Between the trimmed V and J ends, which lost 2 bases and 2 bases, there was a span of 10 bases. Germline-derived CDR1 and CDR2 are LGHNA and YSLEER. CDR3 amino acids: CASSQFRGGNQPQHF. DNA of the CDR3: TGCGCCAGCAGCCAATTCAGGGGCGGCAATCAGCCCCAGCATTTT.

The rearrangement joins TRBV7-6 to TRBJ2-3, with 8 bases identical to TRBD2. This CDR3 region has 20 residues. Trimming removed 4 bases from V and 4 bases from J; junction bases left unmatched: 22. CDR1 is SGHVS and CDR2 is FNYEAQ in the germline V gene. For the CDR3, the DNA is TGTGCCAGCAGCTACCCTGACTCCCGAGCGGGAGAGTTGTCTGCAGATACGCAGTATTTT. Its protein product is CASSYPDSRAGELSADTQYF. Full variable domain (remainder filled in from reference TRBV7-6 and TRBJ2-3): GAGVSQSPRYKVTKRGQDVALRCDPISGHVSLYWYRQALGQGPEFLTYFNYEAQQDKSGLPNDRFSAERPEGSISTLTIQRTEQRDSAMYRCASSYPDSRAGELSADTQYFGPGTRLTVL.

The chain uses TRBV7-9 and TRBJ2-5; 8 nucleotides match TRBD1. Trimming took 3 bases from V and 4 from J; bases not matched to a gene: 10. This CDR3 spans 16 amino acids. Germline V gives CDR1 SEHNR, CDR2 FQNEAQ (reference sequence). The CDR3: CASSFTQGAMVETQYF. The CDR3 coding sequence is TGTGCCAGCAGCTTCACCCAGGGGGCGATGGTAGAGACCCAGTACTTC. Looking up the rest from reference TRBV7-9 and TRBJ2-5 gives the full variable domain: DTGVSQNPRHKITKRGQNVTFRCDPISEHNRLYWYRQTLGQGPEFLTYFQNEAQLEKSRLLSDRFSAERPKGSFSTLEIQRTEQGDSAMYLCASSFTQGAMVETQYFGPGTRLLVL.

The chain employs TRBV2 and TRBJ1-2; 7 bases match TRBD1. Trimming took 9 bases from V and 0 from J; bases not matched to a gene: 4. The CDR3 consists of 13 residues. Germline V gene sequence: CDR1 SNHLY, CDR2 FYNNEI. In nucleotides, the CDR3 is TGTGCCAGTGGGACAGACTCTAACTATGGCTACACCTTC. This encodes CASGTDSNYGYTF.

The gene calls are TRBV7-9 and TRBJ2-7; D unclear. The germline V and J ends were trimmed by 6 bases and 2 bases, with 11 bases remaining between them. The V gene's germline CDR1 is SEHNR and CDR2 FQNEAQ (reference sequence). This CDR3 has 13 amino acids. For the CDR3, the DNA is TGTGCCAGCAGATCTCGAGCCACCTACGAGCAGTACTTC. The encoded protein is CASRSRATYEQYF.

The rearrangement joins TRBV27 to TRBJ2-7, with TRBD2 matching 11 bases. Germline assignment: CDR1 MNHEY and CDR2 SMNVEV (reference sequence). Trimming at V came to 5 bases and at J to 5 bases, leaving 8 bases not matched to a gene. This CDR3 has 15 amino acids. The CDR3 DNA reads as TGTGCCAGCAGTCCGCCGGGACTAGCGGCCCACGAGCAGTACTTC. Amino acid sequence: CASSPPGLAAHEQYF.